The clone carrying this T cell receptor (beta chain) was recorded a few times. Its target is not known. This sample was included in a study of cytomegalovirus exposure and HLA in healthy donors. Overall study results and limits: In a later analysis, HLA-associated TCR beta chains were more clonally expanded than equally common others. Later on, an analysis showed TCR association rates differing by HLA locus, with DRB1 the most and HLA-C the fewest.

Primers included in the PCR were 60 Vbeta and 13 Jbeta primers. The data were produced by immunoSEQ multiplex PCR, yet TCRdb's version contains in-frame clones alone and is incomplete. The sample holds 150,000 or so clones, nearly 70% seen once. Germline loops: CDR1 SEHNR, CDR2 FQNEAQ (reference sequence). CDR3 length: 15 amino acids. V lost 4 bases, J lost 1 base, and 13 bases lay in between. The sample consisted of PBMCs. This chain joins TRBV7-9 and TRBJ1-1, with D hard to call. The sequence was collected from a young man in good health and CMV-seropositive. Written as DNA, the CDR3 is TGTGCCAGCAGCTCCTCGGGAAGGGAGAACACTGAAGCTTTCTTT. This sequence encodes CASSSSGRENTEAFF.